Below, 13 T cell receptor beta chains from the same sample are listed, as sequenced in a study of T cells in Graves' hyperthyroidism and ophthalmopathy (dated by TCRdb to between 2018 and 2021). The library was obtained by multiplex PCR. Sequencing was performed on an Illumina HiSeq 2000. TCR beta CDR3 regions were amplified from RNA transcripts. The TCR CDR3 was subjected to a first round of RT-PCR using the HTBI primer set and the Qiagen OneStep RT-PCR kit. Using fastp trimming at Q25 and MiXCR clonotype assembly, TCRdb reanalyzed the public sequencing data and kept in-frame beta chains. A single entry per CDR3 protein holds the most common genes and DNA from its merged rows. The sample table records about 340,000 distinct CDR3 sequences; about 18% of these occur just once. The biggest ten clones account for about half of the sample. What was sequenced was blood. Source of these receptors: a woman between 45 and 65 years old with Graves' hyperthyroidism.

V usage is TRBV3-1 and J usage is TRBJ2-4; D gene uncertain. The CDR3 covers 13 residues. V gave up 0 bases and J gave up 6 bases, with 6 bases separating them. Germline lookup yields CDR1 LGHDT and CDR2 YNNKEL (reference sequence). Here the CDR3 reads CASSQEVPNIQYF. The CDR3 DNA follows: TGTGCCAGCAGCCAAGAAGTCCCAAACATTCAGTACTTC.

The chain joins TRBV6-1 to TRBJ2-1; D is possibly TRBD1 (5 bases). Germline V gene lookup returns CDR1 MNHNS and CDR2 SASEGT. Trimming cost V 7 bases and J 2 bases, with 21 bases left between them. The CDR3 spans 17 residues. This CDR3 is CASTLSRGKYTYNEQFF. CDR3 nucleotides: TGTGCCAGCACTTTAAGTAGGGGTAAATATACCTACAATGAGCAGTTCTTC.

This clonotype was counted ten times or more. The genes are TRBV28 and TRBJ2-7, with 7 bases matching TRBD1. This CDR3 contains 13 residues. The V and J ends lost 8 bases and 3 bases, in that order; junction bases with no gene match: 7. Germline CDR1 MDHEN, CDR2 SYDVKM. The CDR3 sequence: CASGSWDSYEQYF. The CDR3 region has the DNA TGTGCCAGCGGGTCCTGGGACAGCTACGAGCAGTACTTC. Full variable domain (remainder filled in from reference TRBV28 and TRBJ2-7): DVKVTQSSRYLVKRTGEKVFLECVQDMDHENMFWYRQDPGLGLRLIYFSYDVKMKEKGDIPEGYSVSREKKERFSLILESASTNQTSMYLCASGSWDSYEQYFGPGTRLTVT.

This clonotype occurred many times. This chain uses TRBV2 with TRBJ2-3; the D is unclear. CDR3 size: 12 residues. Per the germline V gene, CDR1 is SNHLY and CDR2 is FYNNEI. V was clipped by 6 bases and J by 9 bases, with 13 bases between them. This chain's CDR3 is CASRTVPATQYF. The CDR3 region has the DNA TGTGCCAGCAGAACAGTCCCTGCAACGCAGTATTTT.

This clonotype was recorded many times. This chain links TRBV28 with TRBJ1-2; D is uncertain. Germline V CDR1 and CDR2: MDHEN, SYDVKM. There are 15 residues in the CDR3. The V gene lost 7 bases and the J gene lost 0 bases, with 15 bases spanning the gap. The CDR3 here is CASTTASPPNYGYTF. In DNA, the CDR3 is TGTGCCAGCACCACCGCCTCGCCACCTAACTATGGCTACACCTTC.

The CDR3 region has the DNA TGCGCCAGCAGCTTTACAGGGGCGTTGGAGACCCAGTACTTC. Translating it yields CASSFTGALETQYF. This chain connects TRBV5-1 to TRBJ2-5; 7 nucleotides align to TRBD1. This CDR3 comprises 14 residues. Germline trimming cut 2 bases from V and 5 bases from J; bases unmatched to any gene: 6. Per the germline V gene, CDR1 is SGHRS and CDR2 is YFSETQ.

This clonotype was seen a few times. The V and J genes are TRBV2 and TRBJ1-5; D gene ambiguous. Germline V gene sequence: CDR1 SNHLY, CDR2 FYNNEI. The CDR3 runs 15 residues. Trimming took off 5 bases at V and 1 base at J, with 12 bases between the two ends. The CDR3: CASSSGLQSNQPQHF. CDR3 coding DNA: TGTGCCAGCAGTTCAGGTTTGCAGAGCAATCAGCCCCAGCATTTT.

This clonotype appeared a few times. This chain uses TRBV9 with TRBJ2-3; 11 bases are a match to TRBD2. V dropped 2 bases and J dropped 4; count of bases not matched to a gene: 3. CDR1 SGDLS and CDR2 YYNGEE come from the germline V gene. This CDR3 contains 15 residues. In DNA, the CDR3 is TGTGCCAGCAGCGTTAGCGGGGGGGAATCAGATACGCAGTATTTT. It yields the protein CASSVSGGESDTQYF.

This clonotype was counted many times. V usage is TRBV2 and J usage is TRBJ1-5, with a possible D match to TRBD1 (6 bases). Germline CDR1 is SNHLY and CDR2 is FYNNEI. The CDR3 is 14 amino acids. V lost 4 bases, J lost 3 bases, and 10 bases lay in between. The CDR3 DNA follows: TGTGCCAGCAGTGGGGGGCCGGACAATCAGCCCCAGCATTTT. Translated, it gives CASSGGPDNQPQHF.

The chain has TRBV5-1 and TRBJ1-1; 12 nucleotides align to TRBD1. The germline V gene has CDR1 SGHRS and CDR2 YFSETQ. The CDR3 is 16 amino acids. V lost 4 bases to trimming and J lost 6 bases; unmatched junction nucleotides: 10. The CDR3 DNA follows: TGCGCCAGCAGCCTCGGGACAGGGGGCTGGGGTGCTGAAGCTTTCTTT. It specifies CASSLGTGGWGAEAFF.

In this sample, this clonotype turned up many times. CDR3 sequence (DNA): TGTGCCAGCAGTTTAGGCGGGAGGGCCGGTGAGCAGTACTTC. It is translated as CASSLGGRAGEQYF. The chain employs TRBV28 and TRBJ2-7; 9 bases line up with TRBD2. Germline loops: CDR1 MDHEN, CDR2 SYDVKM. The CDR3 runs 14 residues. V was clipped by 2 bases and J by 7 bases; unmatched bases: 6.

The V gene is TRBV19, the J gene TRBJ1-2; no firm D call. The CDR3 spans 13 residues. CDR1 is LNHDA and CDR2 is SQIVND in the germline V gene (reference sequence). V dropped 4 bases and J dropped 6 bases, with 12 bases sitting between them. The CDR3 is CASSRRGWDGYTF. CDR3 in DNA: TGTGCCAGTAGTAGACGAGGCTGGGATGGCTACACCTTC.

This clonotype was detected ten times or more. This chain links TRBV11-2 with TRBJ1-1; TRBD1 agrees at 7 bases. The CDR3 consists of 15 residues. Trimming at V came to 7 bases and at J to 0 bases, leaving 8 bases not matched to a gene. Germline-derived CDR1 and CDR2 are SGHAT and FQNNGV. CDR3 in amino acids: CASTQRGGVNTEAFF. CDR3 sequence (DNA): TGTGCCAGCACCCAACGAGGGGGCGTGAACACTGAAGCTTTCTTT.